The 16 T cell receptor beta chains listed next were all sequenced from one sample in a study of blood T cell repertoires in COVID-19. Sequencing was performed with immunoSEQ multiplex PCR; in TCRdb, only in-frame clones are kept and a portion is missing. The sample holds over 130,000 clones, approximately 86% seen once. Source material: peripheral blood. These receptors were taken from a human donor in a cohort sampled during active COVID-19.

The chain carries TRBV19 and TRBJ2-4, with 9 bases aligning to TRBD2. Trimming cost V 3 bases and J 6 bases; bases outside gene matches: 9. The CDR3 is made up of 16 amino acids. Germline V gene sequence: CDR1 LNHDA, CDR2 SQIVND (reference sequence). The CDR3 DNA reads as TGTGCCAGTAGTATTTCTCTAGCGGGAACCCTAAACATTCAGTACTTC. This codes for CASSISLAGTLNIQYF.

The chain recombines TRBV29-1 with TRBJ2-7; perhaps TRBD2 as D (6 bases). V was trimmed by 6 bases and J by 7 bases, leaving 19 bases between them. CDR3 length: 13 residues. The germline gives CDR1 SQVTM, CDR2 ANQGSEA. CDR3 region: CSVLGGVGEEQYF. Written as DNA, the CDR3 is TGCAGCGTCCTCGGAGGGGTGGGTGAAGAGCAGTACTTC.

The rearrangement joins TRBV11-2 to TRBJ2-3, with D perhaps matching TRBD2 (5 bases). Trimming shortened V by 5 bases and J by 2 bases, and 8 bases separated the two germline ends. This CDR3 has 13 amino acids. CDR1 is SGHAT, CDR2 FQNNGV, per germline. The CDR3 is CASSTDYTDTQYF. In DNA, the CDR3 is TGTGCCAGCAGCACTGACTACACAGATACGCAGTATTTT.

This clone was counted between two and nine times. The rearrangement joins TRBV2 to TRBJ2-2, with D possibly matching TRBD1 (6 bases). CDR1 and CDR2 from the germline V gene are SNHLY and FYNNEI. V lost 4 bases, J lost 0 bases, and 12 bases lay in between. The CDR3 is made up of 16 amino acids. The CDR3 is CASSASRDTNTGELFF. The CDR3 nucleotides read TGTGCCAGCAGTGCATCCCGGGACACGAACACCGGGGAGCTGTTTTTT.

The chain is built from TRBV3-1 (or the pseudogene TRBV3-2) and TRBJ2-1, with D possibly being TRBD1 (6 bases). From germline, CDR1 is LGHDT and CDR2 YNNKEL (reference sequence). V was clipped by 1 base and J by 4 bases, with 11 bases between them. The CDR3 length is 15 residues. The chain's CDR3 is CASSQVWDKYNEQFF. The CDR3 nucleotides read TGTGCCAGCAGCCAAGTTTGGGACAAATACAATGAGCAGTTCTTC.

The chain couples TRBV3-1 (or the pseudogene TRBV3-2) to TRBJ2-7; D perhaps matches TRBD2 (6 bases). Germline CDR1 LGHDT, CDR2 YNNKEL (reference sequence). This CDR3 region has 16 residues. Trimming took 1 base from V and 0 from J, leaving 13 bases between them. The CDR3 DNA is TGTGCCAGCAGCCAAGTAGGAGGGGCGAGCTCCTACGAGCAGTACTTC. Protein product: CASSQVGGASSYEQYF.

The CDR3, as DNA: TGTGCCAGCAGTGAGACTCACTCACCCCTCCACTTT. Translated, it gives CASSETHSPLHF. The gene calls are TRBV2 and TRBJ1-6, with D unclear. This CDR3 comprises 12 residues. In germline, CDR1 is SNHLY, CDR2 FYNNEI. Trimming left V 3 bases short and J 10 bases short, with 7 bases between. The full variable domain, completed using reference TRBV2 and TRBJ1-6, is EPEVTQTPSHQVTQMGQEVILRCVPISNHLYFYWYRQILGQKVEFLVSFYNNEISEKSEIFDDQFSVERPDGSNFTLKIRSTKLEDSAMYFCASSETHSPLHFGNGTRLTVT.

The chain is built from TRBV7-3 and TRBJ2-1; no reliable D call. This CDR3 contains 13 residues. The germline gives CDR1 SGHTA, CDR2 FQGTGA. The V and J ends lost 8 bases and 5 bases respectively, with 13 bases between them. The CDR3 reads CASALRSHNEQFF. The CDR3 region has the DNA TGTGCCAGCGCTTTGCGGAGTCACAATGAGCAGTTCTTC.

V gene TRBV19 combines with J gene TRBJ1-1; 7 bases agree with TRBD1. Germline V gene lookup returns CDR1 LNHDA and CDR2 SQIVND (reference sequence). With 4 bases clipped from V and 2 bases from J, the junction kept 10 bases outside the gene matches. CDR3 size: 16 residues. The DNA for the CDR3 is TGTGCCAGTAGTACGATCACAGGGGCGATTAACACTGAAGCTTTCTTT. Protein product: CASSTITGAINTEAFF.

This clone was counted between two and nine times. The chain carries TRBV5-1 and TRBJ1-5, with a tentative D call TRBD1 (6 bases). CDR1 and CDR2 from the germline V gene are SGHRS and YFSETQ. CDR3 length equals 16 residues. Trimming took 4 bases from V and 6 from J, leaving 20 bases between them. CDR3 in amino acids: CASSDQPGQGGQPQHF. DNA of the CDR3: TGCGCCAGCAGCGACCAACCGGGACAAGGGGGTCAGCCCCAGCATTTT.

The V gene is TRBV11-3, the J gene TRBJ2-7; weak D call: TRBD1 (6 bases). The germline V gene has CDR1 SGHNT and CDR2 YENEEA. V gave up 5 bases and J gave up 4 bases, with 12 bases separating them. This CDR3 has 13 amino acids. CDR3 in DNA: TGTGCCAGCAGCCGGGCACAGGGATACGAGCAGTACTTC. Translating gives CASSRAQGYEQYF.

The chain couples TRBV4-1 to TRBJ2-2; the D gene is possibly TRBD2 (6 bases). Germline V gene sequence: CDR1 MGHRA, CDR2 YSYEKL. This CDR3 is built from 14 residues. Trimming took off 2 bases at V and 4 bases at J, with 8 bases between the two ends. CDR3 in amino acids: CASSQPAGTGELFF. DNA for the CDR3: TGCGCCAGCAGCCAACCAGCGGGCACCGGGGAGCTGTTTTTT.

This chain links TRBV4-1 with TRBJ1-5, with no clear D. Looked up from germline, CDR1 is MGHRA and CDR2 is YSYEKL. There are 11 residues in the CDR3. Trimming cost V 1 base and J 15 bases, with 10 bases left between them. The CDR3 DNA reads as TGCGCCAGCAGCCAAGTGAGCTCGTGGCATTTT. The encoded protein is CASSQVSSWHF.

This clone was observed once. The V gene is TRBV28, the J gene TRBJ1-2; 9 bases are a match to TRBD1. Germline loops: CDR1 MDHEN, CDR2 SYDVKM. J was trimmed by 4 bases and V by 3 bases; bases with no gene match: 6. The CDR3 loop spans 15 amino acids. CDR3 bases: TGTGCCAGCAGTTTTGGGGGGACAGGGAGCTATGGCTACACCTTC. This gives the protein CASSFGGTGSYGYTF.

The V and J genes are TRBV24-1 and TRBJ2-1; 8 nucleotides align to TRBD2. CDR1 is KGHDR and CDR2 is SFDVKD in the germline V gene. Trimming at V came to 6 bases and at J to 0 bases, leaving 3 bases not matched to a gene. The CDR3 has 15 residues. The CDR3 sequence: CATSRGGSSYNEQFF. CDR3 DNA: TGTGCCACCAGTCGGGGGGGCAGCTCCTACAATGAGCAGTTCTTC.

The chain joins TRBV5-4 to TRBJ2-2; D gene unclear. Germline CDR1 SGHNT, CDR2 YYREEE (reference sequence). Trimming took 6 bases from V and 3 from J, leaving 18 bases between them. This CDR3 is built from 16 residues. The CDR3 loop reads CASTKSGTQYTGELFF. In DNA form, the CDR3 reads TGTGCCAGCACTAAATCAGGAACACAGTACACCGGGGAGCTGTTTTTT.